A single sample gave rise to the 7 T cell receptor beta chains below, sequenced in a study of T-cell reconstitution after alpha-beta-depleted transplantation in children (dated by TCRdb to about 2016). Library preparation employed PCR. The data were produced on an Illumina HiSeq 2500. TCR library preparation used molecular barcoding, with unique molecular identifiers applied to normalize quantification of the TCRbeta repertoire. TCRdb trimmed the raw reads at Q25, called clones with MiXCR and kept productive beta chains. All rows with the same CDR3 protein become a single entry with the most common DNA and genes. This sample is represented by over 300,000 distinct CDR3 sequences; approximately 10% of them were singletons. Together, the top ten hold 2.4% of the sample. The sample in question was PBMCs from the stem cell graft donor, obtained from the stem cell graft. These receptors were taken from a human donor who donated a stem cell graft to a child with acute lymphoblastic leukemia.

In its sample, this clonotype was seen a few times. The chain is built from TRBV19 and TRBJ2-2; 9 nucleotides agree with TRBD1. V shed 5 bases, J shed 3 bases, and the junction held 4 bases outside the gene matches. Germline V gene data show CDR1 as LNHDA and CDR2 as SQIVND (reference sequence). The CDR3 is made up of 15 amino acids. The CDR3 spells CASSAGTGYTGELFF. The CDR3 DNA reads TGTGCCAGTAGTGCCGGGACAGGGTACACCGGGGAGCTGTTTTTT.

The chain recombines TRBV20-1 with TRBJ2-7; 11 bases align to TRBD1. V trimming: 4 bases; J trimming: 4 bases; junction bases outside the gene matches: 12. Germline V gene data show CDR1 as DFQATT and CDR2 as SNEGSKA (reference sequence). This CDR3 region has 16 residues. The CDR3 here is CSATVHPGTGGYEQYF. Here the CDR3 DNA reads TGCAGTGCTACCGTCCATCCCGGGACAGGGGGATACGAGCAGTACTTC.

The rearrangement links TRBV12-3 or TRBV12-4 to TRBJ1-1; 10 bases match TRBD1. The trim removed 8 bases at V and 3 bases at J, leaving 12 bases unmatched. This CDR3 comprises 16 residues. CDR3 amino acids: CASGDRGVLLDTEAFF. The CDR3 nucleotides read TGTGCCAGCGGGGACAGGGGAGTGTTGTTAGACACTGAAGCTTTCTTT.

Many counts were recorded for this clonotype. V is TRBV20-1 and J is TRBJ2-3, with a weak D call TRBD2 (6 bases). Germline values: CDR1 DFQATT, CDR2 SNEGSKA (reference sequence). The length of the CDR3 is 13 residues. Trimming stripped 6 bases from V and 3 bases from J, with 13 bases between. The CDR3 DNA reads TGCAGTGCCAGGAGGGCCGGAACAGATACGCAGTATTTT. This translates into CSARRAGTDTQYF.

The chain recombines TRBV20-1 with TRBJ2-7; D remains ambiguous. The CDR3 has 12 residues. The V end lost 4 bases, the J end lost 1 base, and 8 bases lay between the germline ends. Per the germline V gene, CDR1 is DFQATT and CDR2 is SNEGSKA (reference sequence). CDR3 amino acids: CSANLASYEQYF. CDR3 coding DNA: TGCAGTGCTAATCTGGCTTCCTACGAGCAGTACTTC.

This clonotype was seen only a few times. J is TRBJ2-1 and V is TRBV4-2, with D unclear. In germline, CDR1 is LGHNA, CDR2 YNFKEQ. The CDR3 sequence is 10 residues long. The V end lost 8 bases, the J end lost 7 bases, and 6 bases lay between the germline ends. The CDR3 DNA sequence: TGTGCCAGCGGATTTAATGAGCAGTTCTTC. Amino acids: CASGFNEQFF.

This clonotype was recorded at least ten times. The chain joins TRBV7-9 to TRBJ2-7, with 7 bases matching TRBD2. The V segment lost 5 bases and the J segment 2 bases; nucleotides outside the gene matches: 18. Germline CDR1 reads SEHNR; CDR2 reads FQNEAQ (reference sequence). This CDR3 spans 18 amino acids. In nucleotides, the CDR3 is TGTGCCAGCAGCCCCGGGTCGGGGGGTAAGCTTTTTGCCTACGAGCAGTACTTC. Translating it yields CASSPGSGGKLFAYEQYF.